Listed here is a single TCR beta chain. Its specificity is not known. The CDR3 does not close with the conserved phenylalanine or tryptophan, likely indicating a read error. Constant-segment primers served in 5'RACE that generated TCR alpha and TCR beta cDNA libraries bearing sample barcodes and UMIs. TCRdb analysed the 5' RACE reads with MiXCR anew, one entry per CDR3 protein. The sample yields over 350,000 distinct CDR3 sequences, less than 25% seen once. The data originate from a study of T-cell memory formation after mild COVID-19. The wider study: Each donor largely had its own TCR clusters.

V lost 5 bases, J lost 3 bases, and 8 bases lay in between. From germline, CDR1 is SEHNR and CDR2 FQNEAQ (reference sequence). CDR3 length equals 13 residues. General study results and limits: Second-wave clones with a day 37 peak had unconfirmed SARS-CoV-2 specificity. The pre-infection memory compartment contained some responding clones, suggesting cross-reactive memory joined.

Sequenced input: PBMCs or a T cell subset sorted from them (not recorded which). The genes are TRBV7-9 and TRBJ1-3; D is ambiguous. The sequence was collected from an adult woman who had mild COVID-19 (a few samples of this study predate the infection). Cell type and time point are not known. In DNA, the CDR3 is TGTGCCAGCAGCCCCTCCAGTGGAAACACCATATATATT. Translating it yields CASSPSSGNTIYI.